The 16 T cell receptor beta chains given below trace back to one sample, sequenced in a study of T cells in Graves' hyperthyroidism and ophthalmopathy. Amplification of TCR beta CDR3 regions was performed using RNA transcripts as template. HTBI primers were employed in a first-round RT-PCR of the TCR CDR3. TCRdb redid the calling of the multiplex PCR reads with MiXCR, one entry per CDR3 protein. The sample lists hundreds of thousands of distinct CDR3 sequences, approximately 15% seen once, with 20% to 25% in the top ten. Specimen: blood. The receptor set was obtained from a woman in her 30s with Graves' hyperthyroidism.

A note on this clonotype: One end of the junction varies from germline; a read error may be responsible. This rearrangement joins TRBV7-3 to TRBJ2-3, with D perhaps TRBD1 or TRBD2 (5 bases each). Germline assignment: CDR1 SGHTA and CDR2 FQGTGA. The CDR3 runs to 15 residues. The CDR3 DNA reads as TGTGCCGGCAGCCCAGCCGGGACGTTCACAGATACGCAGTATTTT. Translation: CAGSPAGTFTDTQYF. Filled out from reference TRBV7-3 and TRBJ2-3, the complete variable domain reads GAGVSQTPSNKVTEKGKYVELRCDPISGHTALYWYRQSLGQGPEFLIYFQGTGAADDSGLPNDRFFAVRPEGSVSTLKIQRTERGDSAVYLCAGSPAGTFTDTQYFGPGTRLTVL.

In its sample, this clonotype was seen many times. The J gene is TRBJ2-7, the V gene TRBV20-1, with 8 nucleotides matching TRBD2. Trimming cost V 0 bases and J 3 bases; bases outside gene matches: 10. CDR1 is DFQATT and CDR2 is SNEGSKA in the germline V gene (reference sequence). This CDR3 has 16 residues. CDR3 in DNA: TGCAGTGCTAGAGATGGGGCTAGCGGGCACTTCTACGAGCAGTACTTC. Translating gives CSARDGASGHFYEQYF.

The chain employs TRBV19 and TRBJ2-3; TRBD1 is a possible D gene (6 bases). CDR3 size: 11 residues. Germline CDR1 LNHDA, CDR2 SQIVND (reference sequence). V lost 7 bases to trimming and J lost 9 bases, with 11 bases between them. The CDR3 coding sequence is TGTGCCAGTAAATCAGGGGAGACGCAGTATTTT. Amino acid sequence: CASKSGETQYF.

This clonotype was seen ten or more times. J is TRBJ2-3 and V is TRBV11-2; D perhaps matches TRBD2 (6 bases). V was shortened by 4 bases and J by 5 bases, with 10 bases between the two germline ends. The CDR3 runs to 13 residues. Germline lookup yields CDR1 SGHAT and CDR2 FQNNGV. In DNA form, the CDR3 reads TGTGCCAGCAGCTCACACGGGGGAGATACGCAGTATTTT. It yields the protein CASSSHGGDTQYF.

V is TRBV19 and J is TRBJ1-2; TRBD1 is a possible D gene (5 bases). Deletions cut 3 bases from V and 6 bases from J, with 11 bases between. Germline CDR1 reads LNHDA; CDR2 reads SQIVND (reference sequence). The CDR3 totals 13 residues. The CDR3 DNA reads as TGTGCCAGTAGTATCGGGACGGGAGATGGCTACACCTTC. It encodes CASSIGTGDGYTF.

This chain connects TRBV6-2 or TRBV6-3 to TRBJ2-1; D could derive from TRBD1 or TRBD2 (7 bases each). Germline V lookup: CDR1 MNHEY, CDR2 SVGEGT. The CDR3 length is 14 residues. The ends were cut back, 4 bases at V and 7 bases at J, with 14 bases in the middle. The CDR3 loop is CASSFGRGGNEQFF. As DNA, the CDR3 is TGTGCCAGCAGTTTCGGCAGGGGGGGTAATGAGCAGTTCTTC.

This sequence joins TRBV7-9 and TRBJ2-5; D gene ambiguous. Germline V lookup: CDR1 SEHNR, CDR2 FQNEAQ (reference sequence). CDR3 length: 14 residues. V was shortened by 5 bases and J by 0 bases, with 10 bases between the two germline ends. Here the CDR3 DNA reads TGTGCCAGCAGCACCCAGGAGTACCAAGAGACCCAGTACTTC. Protein sequence: CASSTQEYQETQYF.

The sample holds many counts of this clonotype. This chain uses TRBV28 with TRBJ1-5; no clear D gene. Between the trimmed V and J ends, which lost 5 bases and 11 bases, there was a span of 7 bases. Germline CDR1 is MDHEN and CDR2 is SYDVKM. CDR3 length: 10 residues. DNA for the CDR3: TGTGCCAGCAGTGCTGGGTCCCAGCATTTT. It encodes CASSAGSQHF.

This clonotype occurred a few times. The chain couples TRBV13 to TRBJ1-2; 10 nucleotides align to TRBD1. The CDR3 has 17 residues. Per germline, CDR1 PRHDT and CDR2 FYEKMQ (reference sequence). V dropped 6 bases and J dropped 6; count of bases not matched to a gene: 16. CDR3 loop: CASSPTEDRGARDGYTF. The CDR3 DNA reads as TGTGCCAGCAGTCCTACCGAGGACAGGGGGGCCAGGGATGGCTACACCTTC.

This chain connects TRBV2 to TRBJ2-1, with D perhaps matching TRBD2 (8 bases). Trimming cost V 8 bases and J 5 bases, with 19 bases left between them. CDR3 length: 15 amino acids. CDR1 and CDR2 (germline): SNHLY, FYNNEI. The CDR3 DNA sequence: TGTGCCAGCTTCGGCGGGACTAGGGGGCACAATGAGCAGTTCTTC. Translation: CASFGGTRGHNEQFF.

This clonotype was detected many times. V gene TRBV11-2 combines with J gene TRBJ2-7, with D uncertain. The CDR3 is 19 residues long. Looked up from germline, CDR1 is SGHAT and CDR2 is FQNNGV. The germline V and J ends were trimmed by 0 bases and 4 bases, with 25 bases remaining between them. CDR3: CASSLDVFRVAVATYEQYF. The CDR3 nucleotides are TGTGCCAGCAGCTTAGATGTTTTCCGTGTCGCAGTCGCCACATACGAGCAGTACTTC. Combining the CDR3 with reference TRBV11-2 and TRBJ2-7 gives the whole variable domain EAGVAQSPRYKIIEKRQSVAFWCNPISGHATLYWYQQILGQGPKLLIQFQNNGVVDDSQLPKDRFSAERLKGVDSTLKIQPAKLEDSAVYLCASSLDVFRVAVATYEQYFGPGTRLTVT.

The chain carries TRBV19 and TRBJ1-2; no reliable D call. The CDR3 is 13 amino acids. With 3 bases removed from V and 7 bases from J, the gap between germline ends came to 12 bases. From germline, CDR1 is LNHDA and CDR2 SQIVND (reference sequence). The CDR3 DNA reads TGTGCCAGTAGTATGGCCCCGGGTGGTGGCTACACCTTC. This gives the protein CASSMAPGGGYTF.

This clonotype was picked up many times. The chain has TRBV7-2 and TRBJ2-1; 8 positions agree with TRBD1. V was clipped by 5 bases and J by 12 bases; unmatched bases: 18. The CDR3 is 16 amino acids. Germline loops: CDR1 SGHTA, CDR2 FQGNSA. The CDR3 protein is CASSLRQGLVAEMQFF. CDR3 sequence (DNA): TGTGCCAGCAGCCTGCGACAGGGGTTGGTAGCGGAGATGCAGTTCTTC.

This clonotype was recorded many times. The chain carries TRBV7-9 and TRBJ1-5, with TRBD1 matching 7 bases. The CDR3 runs to 17 residues. Germline-derived CDR1 and CDR2 are SEHNR and FQNEAQ (reference sequence). V trimming: 3 bases; J trimming: 0 bases; junction bases outside the gene matches: 8. Here the CDR3 reads CASSFEGAGNSNQPQHF. The CDR3 DNA is TGTGCCAGCAGCTTCGAGGGGGCGGGAAATAGCAATCAGCCCCAGCATTTT.

Many counts were recorded for this clonotype. The chain recombines TRBV6-2 or TRBV6-3 with TRBJ1-1; D ambiguous. Germline CDR1 reads MNHEY; CDR2 reads SVGEGT. Trimming stripped 2 bases from V and 4 bases from J, with 5 bases between. The CDR3 runs 12 residues. Here the CDR3 reads CASSYMSTEAFF. The CDR3 nucleotides are TGTGCCAGCAGTTACATGAGCACTGAAGCTTTCTTT.

This chain uses TRBV18 with TRBJ2-1; the match to TRBD2 covers 10 bases. Germline-derived CDR1 and CDR2 are KGHSH and LQKENI. The CDR3 covers 17 residues. With 4 bases clipped from V and 8 bases from J, the junction kept 14 bases outside the gene matches. This CDR3 is CASSLELGLAGADEQFF. DNA for the CDR3: TGTGCCAGCTCACTAGAATTGGGTCTAGCGGGAGCAGATGAGCAGTTCTTC.